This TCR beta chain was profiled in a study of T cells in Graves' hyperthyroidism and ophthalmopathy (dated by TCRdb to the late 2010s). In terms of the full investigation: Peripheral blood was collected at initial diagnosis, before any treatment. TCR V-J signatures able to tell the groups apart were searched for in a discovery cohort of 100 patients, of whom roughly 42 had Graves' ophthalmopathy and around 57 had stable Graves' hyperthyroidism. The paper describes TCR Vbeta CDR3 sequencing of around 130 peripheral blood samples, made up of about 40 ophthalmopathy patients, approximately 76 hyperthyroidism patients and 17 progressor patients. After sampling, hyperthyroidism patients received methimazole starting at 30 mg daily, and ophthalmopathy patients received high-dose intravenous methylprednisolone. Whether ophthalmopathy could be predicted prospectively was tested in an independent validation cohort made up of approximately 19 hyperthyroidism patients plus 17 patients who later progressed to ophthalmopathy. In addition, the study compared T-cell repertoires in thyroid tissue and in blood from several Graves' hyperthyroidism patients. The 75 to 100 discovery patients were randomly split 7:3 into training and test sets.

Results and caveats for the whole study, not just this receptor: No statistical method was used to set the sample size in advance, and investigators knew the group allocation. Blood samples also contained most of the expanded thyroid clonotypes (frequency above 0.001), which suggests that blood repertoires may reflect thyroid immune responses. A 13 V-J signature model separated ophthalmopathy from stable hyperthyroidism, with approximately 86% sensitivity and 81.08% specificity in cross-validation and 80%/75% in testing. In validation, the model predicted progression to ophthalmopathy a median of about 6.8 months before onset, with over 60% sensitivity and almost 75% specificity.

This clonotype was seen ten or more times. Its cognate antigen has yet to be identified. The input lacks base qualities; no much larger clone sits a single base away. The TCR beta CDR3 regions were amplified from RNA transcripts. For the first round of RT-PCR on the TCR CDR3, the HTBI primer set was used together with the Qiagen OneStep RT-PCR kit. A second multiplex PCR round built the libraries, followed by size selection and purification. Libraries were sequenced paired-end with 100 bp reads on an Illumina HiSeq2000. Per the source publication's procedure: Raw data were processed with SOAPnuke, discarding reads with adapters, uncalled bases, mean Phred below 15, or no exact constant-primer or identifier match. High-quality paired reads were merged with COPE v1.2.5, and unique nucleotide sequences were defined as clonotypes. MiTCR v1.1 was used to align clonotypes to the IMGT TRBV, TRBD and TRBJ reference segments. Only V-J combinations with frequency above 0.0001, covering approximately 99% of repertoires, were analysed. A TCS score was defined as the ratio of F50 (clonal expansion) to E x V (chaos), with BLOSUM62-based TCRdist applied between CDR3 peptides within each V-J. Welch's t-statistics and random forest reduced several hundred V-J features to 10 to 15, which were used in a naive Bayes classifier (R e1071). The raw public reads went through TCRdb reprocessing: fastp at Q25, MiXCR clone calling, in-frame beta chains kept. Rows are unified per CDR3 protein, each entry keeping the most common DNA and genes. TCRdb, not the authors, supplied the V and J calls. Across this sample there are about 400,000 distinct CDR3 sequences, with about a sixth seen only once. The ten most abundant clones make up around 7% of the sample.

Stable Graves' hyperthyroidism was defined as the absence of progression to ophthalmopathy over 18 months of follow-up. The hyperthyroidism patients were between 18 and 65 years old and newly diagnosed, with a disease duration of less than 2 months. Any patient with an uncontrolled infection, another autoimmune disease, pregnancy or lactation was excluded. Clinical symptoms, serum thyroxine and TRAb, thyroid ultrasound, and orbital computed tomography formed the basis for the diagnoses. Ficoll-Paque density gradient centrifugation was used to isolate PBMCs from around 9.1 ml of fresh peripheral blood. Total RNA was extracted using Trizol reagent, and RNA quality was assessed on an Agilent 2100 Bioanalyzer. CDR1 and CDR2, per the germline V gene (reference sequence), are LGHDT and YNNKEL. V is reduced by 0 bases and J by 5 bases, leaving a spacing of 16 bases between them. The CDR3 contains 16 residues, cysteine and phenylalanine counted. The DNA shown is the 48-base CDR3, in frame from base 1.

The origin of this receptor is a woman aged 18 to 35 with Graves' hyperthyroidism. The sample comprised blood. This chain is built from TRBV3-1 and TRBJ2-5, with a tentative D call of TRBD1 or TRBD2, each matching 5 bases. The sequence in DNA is TGTGCCAGCAGCCAAGATAGTAGGGGAGAGGGGGAGACCCAGTACTTC. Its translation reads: CASSQDSRGEGETQYF.